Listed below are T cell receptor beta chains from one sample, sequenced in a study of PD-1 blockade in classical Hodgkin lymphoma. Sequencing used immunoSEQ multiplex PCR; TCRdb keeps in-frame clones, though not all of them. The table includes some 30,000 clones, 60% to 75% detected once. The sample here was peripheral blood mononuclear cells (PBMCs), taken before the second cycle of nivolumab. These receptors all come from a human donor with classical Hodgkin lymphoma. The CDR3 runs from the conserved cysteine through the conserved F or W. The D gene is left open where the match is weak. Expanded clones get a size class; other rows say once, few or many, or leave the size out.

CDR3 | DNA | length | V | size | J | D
CASSSGTGRGGNQPQHF | TGTGCCAGCAGTTCCGGGACAGGAAGGGGGGGCAATCAGCCCCAGCATTTT | 17 | TRBV28 | - | TRBJ1-5 | TRBD1
CASSQVWGDDTEAFF | TGTGCCAGCAGCCAAGTGTGGGGGGATGACACTGAAGCTTTCTTT | 15 | TRBV4-2 | - | TRBJ1-1 | -
CASSSDGATNEKLFF | TGTGCCAGCAGCTCCGACGGTGCAACTAATGAAAAACTGTTTTTT | 15 | TRBV7-9 | - | TRBJ1-4 | -
CASRFAGNTEAFF | TGTGCCAGCAGATTTGCAGGGAACACTGAAGCTTTCTTT | 13 | TRBV6-5 | - | TRBJ1-1 | -
CASSPWAGENTEAFF | TGTGCCAGCAGCCCCTGGGCAGGGGAGAACACTGAAGCTTTCTTT | 15 | TRBV5-4 | - | TRBJ1-1 | -
CASSLPSNQPQHF | TGTGCCAGCAGTTTGCCCAGCAATCAGCCCCAGCATTTT | 13 | TRBV28 | medium-sized | TRBJ1-5 | -
CASSRREQFF | TGTGCCAGCAGTCGTCGGGAGCAGTTCTTC | 10 | TRBV6-6 | once | TRBJ2-1 | -
CASSLVGGRISGNTIYF | TGTGCCAGCAGCTTAGTGGGAGGGCGGATCTCTGGAAACACCATATATTTT | 17 | TRBV11-2 | few | TRBJ1-3 | -
CASSQDLGGANTGELFF | TGCGCCAGCAGCCAAGATCTCGGGGGGGCTAACACCGGGGAGCTGTTTTTT | 17 | TRBV4-3 | - | TRBJ2-2 | TRBD2
CASSLTGLQYF | TGTGCCAGCAGTTTAACAGGGTTGCAGTACTTC | 11 | TRBV28 | - | TRBJ2-7 | -
CASRRDLGYEQYF | TGCGCCAGCAGAAGGGACCTAGGCTACGAGCAGTACTTC | 13 | TRBV5-1 | - | TRBJ2-7 | -
CASSQRDRSGEQYF | TGCGCCAGCAGCCAAAGGGACAGGTCGGGTGAGCAGTACTTC | 14 | TRBV5-1 | - | TRBJ2-5 | TRBD1
CASSLSGQNEKLFF | TGTGCCAGCAGTTTATCGGGACAGAATGAAAAACTGTTTTTT | 14 | TRBV28 | - | TRBJ1-4 | TRBD1
CASSPRGSSTGELFF | TGTGCCAGCAGCCCCCGGGGAAGTTCCACCGGGGAGCTGTTTTTT | 15 | TRBV7-2 | - | TRBJ2-2 | -
CAWSFQNTQYF | TGTGCCTGGAGTTTCCAAAATACGCAGTATTTT | 11 | TRBV30 | - | TRBJ2-3 | -
CASRISLGNTIYF | TGTGCCAGCAGGATCTCTTTGGGAAACACCATATATTTT | 13 | TRBV7-2 | - | TRBJ1-3 | -
CASSVYGGGAQETQYF | TGTGCCAGCAGCGTTTACGGCGGGGGGGCCCAAGAGACCCAGTACTTC | 16 | TRBV9 | - | TRBJ2-5 | TRBD2
CATSTLDGNTIYF | TGTGCCACTTCAACTCTGGACGGAAACACCATATATTTT | 13 | TRBV19 | - | TRBJ1-3 | -
CASSKVAGFMETQYF | TGTGCCAGCAGCAAAGTGGCAGGGTTCATGGAGACCCAGTACTTC | 15 | TRBV21-1 | - | TRBJ2-5 | -
CASSLGGKSSGNTIYF | TGCGCCAGCAGCTTGGGTGGCAAGAGCTCTGGAAACACCATATATTTT | 16 | TRBV5-1 | - | TRBJ1-3 | -
CSVADRGKYGYTF | TGCAGCGTCGCGGACAGGGGGAAGTATGGCTACACCTTC | 13 | TRBV29-1 | - | TRBJ1-2 | TRBD1
CASSWVPLNTGELFF | TGTGCCAGCAGTTGGGTCCCTCTGAACACCGGGGAGCTGTTTTTT | 15 | TRBV27 | once | TRBJ2-2 | -
CASSLLPGTSGNEQYF | TGTGCCAGTAGCCTCCTACCCGGGACTAGCGGGAACGAGCAGTACTTC | 16 | TRBV19 | - | TRBJ2-7 | TRBD2
CASSYRGQGRTEAFF | TGTGCCAGCAGTTACCGGGGACAGGGACGCACTGAAGCTTTCTTT | 15 | TRBV6-5 | - | TRBJ1-1 | TRBD1
CASSETLLSSNYGYTF | TGTGCCAGCAGTGAAACCCTTTTGTCGTCTAACTATGGCTACACCTTC | 16 | TRBV6-1 | - | TRBJ1-2 | -
CASSPAGTAGPNQPQHF | TGTGCCAGCTCACCTGCCGGGACAGCTGGCCCCAATCAGCCCCAGCATTTT | 17 | TRBV18 | - | TRBJ1-5 | TRBD1
CASSLWGGLNNQPQHF | TGTGCCAGCAGCTTGTGGGGCGGCCTAAACAATCAGCCCCAGCATTTT | 16 | TRBV5-8 | - | TRBJ1-5 | -
CASSIQGWETQYF | TGTGCCAGCAGCATACAGGGTTGGGAGACCCAGTACTTC | 13 | TRBV7-9 | - | TRBJ2-5 | -
CASKLAGGSYNEQFF | TGTGCCAGCAAACTAGCGGGGGGTTCTTACAATGAGCAGTTCTTC | 15 | TRBV7-9 | - | TRBJ2-1 | TRBD2
CASSIPRAEQYF | TGTGCCAGCAGCATTCCTAGGGCAGAGCAGTACTTC | 12 | TRBV9 | few | TRBJ2-7 | -
CASSSHGLIAEAFF | TGTGCCAGCAGCTCCCATGGTCTGATCGCTGAAGCTTTCTTT | 14 | TRBV28 | - | TRBJ1-1 | -
CASSKGQSVANYGYTF | TGTGCCAGCAGTAAGGGACAGAGCGTCGCAAACTATGGCTACACCTTC | 16 | TRBV28 | - | TRBJ1-2 | TRBD1
CASSLLPSSYNEQFF | TGTGCCAGCAGCCTCCTTCCGAGCTCCTACAATGAGCAGTTCTTC | 15 | TRBV11-3 | - | TRBJ2-1 | -